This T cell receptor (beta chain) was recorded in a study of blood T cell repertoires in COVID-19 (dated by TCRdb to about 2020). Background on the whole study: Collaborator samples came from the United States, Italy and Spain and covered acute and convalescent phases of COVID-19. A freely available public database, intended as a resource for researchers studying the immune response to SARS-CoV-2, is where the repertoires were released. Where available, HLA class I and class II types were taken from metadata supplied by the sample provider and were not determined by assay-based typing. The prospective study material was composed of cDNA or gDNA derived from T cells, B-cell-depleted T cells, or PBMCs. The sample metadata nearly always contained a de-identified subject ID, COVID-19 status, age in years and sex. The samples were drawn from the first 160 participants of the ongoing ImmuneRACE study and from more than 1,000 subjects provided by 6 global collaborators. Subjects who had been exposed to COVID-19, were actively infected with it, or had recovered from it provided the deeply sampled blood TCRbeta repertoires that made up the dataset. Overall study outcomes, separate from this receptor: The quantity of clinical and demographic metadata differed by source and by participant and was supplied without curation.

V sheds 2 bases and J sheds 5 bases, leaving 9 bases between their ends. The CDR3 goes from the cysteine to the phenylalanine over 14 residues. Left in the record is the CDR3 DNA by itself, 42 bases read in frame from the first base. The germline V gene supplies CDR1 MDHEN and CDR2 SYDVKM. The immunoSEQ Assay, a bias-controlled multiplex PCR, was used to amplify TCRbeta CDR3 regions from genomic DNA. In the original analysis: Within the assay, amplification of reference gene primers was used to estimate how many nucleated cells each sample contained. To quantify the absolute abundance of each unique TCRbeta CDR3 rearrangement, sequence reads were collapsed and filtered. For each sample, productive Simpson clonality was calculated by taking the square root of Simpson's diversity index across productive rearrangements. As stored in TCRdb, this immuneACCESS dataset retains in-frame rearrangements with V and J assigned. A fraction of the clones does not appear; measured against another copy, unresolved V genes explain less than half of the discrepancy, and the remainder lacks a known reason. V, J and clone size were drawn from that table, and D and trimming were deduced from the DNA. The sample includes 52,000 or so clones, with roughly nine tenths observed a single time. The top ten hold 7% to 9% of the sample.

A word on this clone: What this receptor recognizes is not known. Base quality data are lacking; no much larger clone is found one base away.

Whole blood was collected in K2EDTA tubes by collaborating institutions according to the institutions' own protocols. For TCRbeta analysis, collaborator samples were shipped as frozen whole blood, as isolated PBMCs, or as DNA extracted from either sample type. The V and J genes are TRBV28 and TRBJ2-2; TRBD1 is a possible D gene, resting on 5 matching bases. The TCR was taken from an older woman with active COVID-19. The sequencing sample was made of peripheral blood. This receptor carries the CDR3 CASSLDSNTGELFF. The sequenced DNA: TGTGCCAGCAGTTTAGACAGCAATACCGGGGAGCTGTTTTTT.